The 27 T cell receptor beta chains below were found in one sample sequenced in a study of blood T cell repertoires in COVID-19. The table came from immunoSEQ multiplex PCR; TCRdb's copy has only in-frame clones and leaves some out. The sample consists of around 94,000 clones, 75% to 95% of them appearing once. Sequenced sample: peripheral blood. Every receptor here comes from a man younger than 35 with acute or convalescent COVID-19.

This clone appeared a few times. The chain recombines TRBV5-6 with TRBJ1-2, with TRBD1 matching 9 bases. J gave up 7 bases and V 4 bases, and 8 bases lay outside the gene matches. The CDR3 covers 14 residues. Germline V gene sequence: CDR1 SGHDT, CDR2 YYEEEE. Written as DNA, the CDR3 is TGTGCCAGCAGCACCAGGGACAGGGCTCCTGGCTACACCTTC. Its protein product is CASSTRDRAPGYTF.

The sample holds one count of this clone. V gene TRBV19 combines with J gene TRBJ2-7, with 9 bases aligning to TRBD1. V was clipped by 3 bases and J by 3 bases; unmatched bases: 6. The CDR3 runs 15 residues. The germline gives CDR1 LNHDA, CDR2 SQIVND (reference sequence). This chain's CDR3 is CASSISGTGNYEQYF. For the CDR3, the DNA is TGTGCCAGTAGTATCTCCGGGACAGGGAACTACGAGCAGTACTTC.

Only one count was recorded for this clone. The CDR3 DNA follows: TGTGCCAGCAGACCGGACAGGTACAATGAGCAGTTCTTC. This gives the protein CASRPDRYNEQFF. This chain joins TRBV5-4 and TRBJ2-1; 7 nucleotides align to TRBD1. This CDR3 is 13 amino acids long. Germline CDR1 reads SGHNT; CDR2 reads YYREEE (reference sequence). Trimming at V came to 5 bases and at J to 4 bases, leaving 3 bases not matched to a gene.

The gene calls are TRBV24-1 and TRBJ2-2, with 7 bases aligning to TRBD1. Trimming took 9 bases from V and 3 from J; bases not matched to a gene: 12. The CDR3 totals 16 residues. Looked up from germline, CDR1 is KGHDR and CDR2 is SFDVKD. The CDR3, as DNA: TGTGCCACCCTTAGTCCTGAGACAGGGTACACCGGGGAGCTGTTTTTT. It codes for CATLSPETGYTGELFF.

The chain joins TRBV5-1 to TRBJ1-2, with 9 nucleotides matching TRBD1. With V trimmed by 5 bases and J by 4 bases, 6 bases remained unmatched. In germline, CDR1 is SGHRS, CDR2 YFSETQ. This CDR3 spans 14 amino acids. The CDR3, as DNA: TGCGCCAGCAGTTCTACAGGGGGCAGCTATGGCTACACCTTC. Its protein product is CASSSTGGSYGYTF. The whole variable domain, remainder taken from reference TRBV5-1 and TRBJ1-2, is KAGVTQTPRYLIKTRGQQVTLSCSPISGHRSVSWYQQTPGQGLQFLFEYFSETQRNKGNFPGRFSGRQFSNSRSEMNVSTLELGDSALYLCASSSTGGSYGYTFGSGTRLTVV.

V gene TRBV19 combines with J gene TRBJ1-1, with D perhaps matching TRBD1 (5 bases). The CDR3 has 14 residues. The V end was cut by 6 bases, the J end by 4 bases, with 15 bases between. Germline V gene sequence: CDR1 LNHDA, CDR2 SQIVND (reference sequence). The CDR3 loop is CASRVGGATTEAFF. The CDR3 DNA reads TGTGCCAGTAGGGTCGGAGGGGCCACCACTGAAGCTTTCTTT.

The CDR3 DNA reads as TGTGCCAGCCTCCCGTCCCGGGACAGGGACGGAAACTATGGCTACACCTTC. It codes for CASLPSRDRDGNYGYTF. The J gene is TRBJ1-2, the V gene TRBV13; 9 bases line up with TRBD1. V dropped 8 bases and J dropped 2; count of bases not matched to a gene: 15. The CDR3 has 17 residues. The germline gives CDR1 PRHDT, CDR2 FYEKMQ (reference sequence). The entire variable domain, with the rest obtained from reference TRBV13 and TRBJ1-2, is as follows: AAGVIQSPRHLIKEKRETATLKCYPIPRHDTVYWYQQGPGQDPQFLISFYEKMQSDKGSIPDRFSAQQFSDYHSELNMSSLELGDSALYFCASLPSRDRDGNYGYTFGSGTRLTVV.

The chain links TRBV4-2 to TRBJ1-4; TRBD1 matches 9 bases. The V gene end was trimmed by 4 bases and the J gene end by 4 bases; junction bases not matched to a gene: 13. The CDR3 spans 18 residues. Germline CDR1 LGHNA, CDR2 YNFKEQ. For the CDR3, the DNA is TGTGCCAGCAGCCCCGTCCCGGGACAGGGAGGGGTTAATGAAAAACTGTTTTTT. Its translation is CASSPVPGQGGVNEKLFF.

This rearrangement joins TRBV6-5 to TRBJ1-4, with D perhaps matching TRBD1 (5 bases). Germline loops: CDR1 MNHEY, CDR2 SVGAGI. Trimming took 7 bases from V and 6 from J, leaving 15 bases between them. The CDR3 spans 14 residues. The CDR3 DNA reads TGTGCCAGCACGGCGTGGGGGAGGGATGAAAAACTGTTTTTT. As protein: CASTAWGRDEKLFF.

The chain links TRBV7-8 to TRBJ2-4; 8 bases line up with TRBD1. Germline V gene data show CDR1 as SGHVS and CDR2 as FQNEAQ. CDR3 length: 16 amino acids. The ends lost 5 bases at V and 2 bases at J; junction bases unmatched: 8. The CDR3: CASSLRDRISKNIQYF. The DNA of the CDR3 is TGTGCCAGCAGCCTCAGGGACAGGATTTCCAAAAACATTCAGTACTTC.

This clone was seen once. This chain connects TRBV7-9 to TRBJ1-1; D perhaps matches TRBD1 (5 bases). Looked up from germline, CDR1 is SEHNR and CDR2 is FQNEAQ (reference sequence). V lost 5 bases and J lost 4, with 17 bases in between. The CDR3 extends over 15 amino acids. The CDR3 loop reads CASSPSGGLVTEAFF. The CDR3, as DNA: TGTGCCAGCAGCCCCTCGGGGGGTTTAGTCACTGAAGCTTTCTTT.

The chain is built from TRBV6-4 and TRBJ2-7, with a possible D match to TRBD1 (6 bases). The length of the CDR3 is 15 residues. The germline gives CDR1 MRHNA, CDR2 SNTAGT. Between the trimmed V and J ends, which lost 0 bases and 4 bases, there was a span of 13 bases. For the CDR3, the DNA is TGTGCCAGCAGTGACTCGTCAGGGGAGCAGTACGAGCAGTACTTC. Protein sequence: CASSDSSGEQYEQYF.

The J gene is TRBJ1-3, the V gene TRBV6-5; TRBD1 aligns across 7 bases. Germline loops: CDR1 MNHEY, CDR2 SVGAGI. CDR3 length equals 14 residues. V lost 7 bases, J lost 4 bases, and 7 bases stayed unmatched. Written as DNA, the CDR3 is TGTGCCAGCACCGGGACAGAGGGGGGAAACACCATATATTTT. This encodes CASTGTEGGNTIYF.

This chain uses TRBV3-1 (or the pseudogene TRBV3-2) with TRBJ1-4; 11 nucleotides align to TRBD1. This CDR3 has 15 amino acids. CDR1 and CDR2 (germline): LGHDT, YNNKEL (reference sequence). V shed 2 bases, J shed 8 bases, and the junction held 4 bases outside the gene matches. The CDR3: CASSQRDRGREKLFF. CDR3 in DNA: TGTGCCAGCAGCCAACGGGACAGGGGGAGAGAAAAACTGTTTTTT.

The chain employs TRBV7-6 and TRBJ2-3; TRBD1 agrees at 9 bases. Trimming took 3 bases from V and 4 from J; bases not matched to a gene: 5. This CDR3 contains 15 residues. Looked up from germline, CDR1 is SGHVS and CDR2 is FNYEAQ. The CDR3 coding sequence is TGTGCCAGCAGCTTCGGACAGGGGATGCCAGATACGCAGTATTTT. As protein: CASSFGQGMPDTQYF.

This rearrangement joins TRBV18 to TRBJ1-1; weak D call: TRBD1 (5 bases). Germline loops: CDR1 KGHSH, CDR2 LQKENI. This CDR3 is built from 15 residues. With 2 bases removed from V and 5 bases from J, the gap between germline ends came to 15 bases. This chain's CDR3 is CASSPSGTSVTEAFF. The CDR3 coding sequence is TGTGCCAGCTCACCATCCGGGACTTCTGTGACTGAAGCTTTCTTT.

This chain links TRBV12-5 with TRBJ1-2; 7 positions match TRBD1. V was clipped by 6 bases and J by 7 bases; unmatched bases: 8. Looked up from germline, CDR1 is LGHNT and CDR2 is FRNRAP. CDR3 size: 13 residues. CDR3: CASGPDRVGGYTF. The CDR3 bases are TGTGCTAGTGGCCCTGACAGGGTGGGTGGCTACACCTTC.

V gene TRBV2 combines with J gene TRBJ1-1, with D perhaps matching TRBD1 (5 bases). The CDR3 is 14 amino acids. Germline V CDR1 and CDR2: SNHLY, FYNNEI. V lost 6 bases to trimming and J lost 0 bases, with 11 bases between them. Written as DNA, the CDR3 is TGTGCCAGCAGATTAGACAGAGTGAACACTGAAGCTTTCTTT. It yields the protein CASRLDRVNTEAFF.

This chain links TRBV27 with TRBJ2-1; TRBD2 matches 8 bases. Trimming removed 7 bases from V and 4 bases from J; junction bases left unmatched: 9. Germline V CDR1 and CDR2: MNHEY, SMNVEV (reference sequence). The length of the CDR3 is 15 residues. In DNA form, the CDR3 reads TGTGCCAGCACCTCCAGCGGGAGTGGGTACAATGAGCAGTTCTTC. Its protein product is CASTSSGSGYNEQFF.

The chain links TRBV7-2 to TRBJ1-5, with a weak D call TRBD1 (6 bases). This CDR3 spans 15 amino acids. Germline V CDR1 and CDR2: SGHTA, FQGNSA. Trimming pared 4 bases from V and 2 bases from J, leaving 12 bases between. CDR3: CASSSTAGGNQPQHF. The CDR3 DNA sequence: TGTGCCAGCAGCTCAACCGCAGGGGGCAATCAGCCCCAGCATTTT. The whole variable domain, filled in from reference TRBV7-2 and TRBJ1-5, reads GAGVSQSPSNKVTEKGKDVELRCDPISGHTALYWYRQSLGQGLEFLIYFQGNSAPDKSGLPSDRFSAERTGGSVSTLTIQRTQQEDSAVYLCASSSTAGGNQPQHFGDGTRLSIL.

The chain combines TRBV28 with TRBJ1-5; tentatively, D is TRBD1 (6 bases). The CDR3 covers 16 residues. The ends were cut back, 6 bases at V and 0 bases at J, with 15 bases in the middle. From germline, CDR1 is MDHEN and CDR2 SYDVKM. CDR3 amino acids: CASSRTGTYSNQPQHF. CDR3 nucleotides: TGTGCCAGCAGCCGGACCGGGACATATAGCAATCAGCCCCAGCATTTT.

The DNA of the CDR3 is TGCGCCAGCAGTCCTCGTAGGCTAGGGAACACCGGGGAGCTGTTTTTT. Amino acid sequence: CASSPRRLGNTGELFF. The V call is TRBV10-1, the J call TRBJ2-2; unclear D gene. The CDR3 extends over 16 amino acids. The germline CDR1 and CDR2 sequences are WNHNN and SYGVQD (reference sequence). V was shortened by 5 bases and J by 1 base, with 14 bases between the two germline ends.

The chain has TRBV6-5 and TRBJ1-1; D not resolved. Germline CDR1 reads MNHEY; CDR2 reads SVGAGI. Between the trimmed V and J ends, which lost 7 bases and 7 bases, there was a span of 19 bases. The CDR3 runs 14 residues. The CDR3 DNA follows: TGTGCCAGCAAATCACTGGGCCCGATCGATGAAGCTTTCTTT. Translation gives CASKSLGPIDEAFF.

The chain is built from TRBV19 and TRBJ2-1, with 10 bases identical to TRBD2. Germline V gene sequence: CDR1 LNHDA, CDR2 SQIVND (reference sequence). Trimming at V came to 1 base and at J to 5 bases, leaving 14 bases not matched to a gene. The CDR3 totals 19 residues. The CDR3 loop is CASSIVIPLASGSNNEQFF. CDR3 nucleotide sequence: TGTGCCAGTAGTATAGTCATTCCCCTAGCTAGCGGGAGTAACAATGAGCAGTTCTTC.

The V and J genes are TRBV30 and TRBJ2-1; 9 positions match TRBD2. The V and J ends lost 1 base and 6 bases, in that order; junction bases with no gene match: 10. Germline CDR1 GTSNPN, CDR2 SVGIG (reference sequence). This CDR3 has 16 amino acids. In nucleotides, the CDR3 is TGTGCCTGGAGTGGCCTAGCGGGGAGTTGGGGCAATGAGCAGTTCTTC. This translates into CAWSGLAGSWGNEQFF.

The chain links TRBV6-1 to TRBJ1-4; no clear D. V was clipped by 8 bases and J by 7 bases, with 5 bases between them. This CDR3 is 10 amino acids long. From germline, CDR1 is MNHNS and CDR2 SASEGT. The CDR3 bases are TGTGCCAGCCTGTCTGAAAAACTGTTTTTT. Translating gives CASLSEKLFF.

V is TRBV19 and J is TRBJ2-5, with D tentatively TRBD2 (6 bases). Germline values: CDR1 LNHDA, CDR2 SQIVND (reference sequence). The ends were cut back, 4 bases at V and 1 base at J, with 7 bases in the middle. There are 13 residues in the CDR3. In nucleotides, the CDR3 is TGTGCCAGTAGTACTAGCGCCCAAGAGACCCAGTACTTC. Encoded protein: CASSTSAQETQYF.